Presented here are 16 T cell receptor beta chains from one specimen sequenced in a study of T cells in tuberculosis. This table comes from immunoSEQ multiplex PCR, and its TCRdb copy is limited to in-frame clones, with some not included. The sample consists of about 31,000 clones, 95% to 97% of them appearing once. Sequences were obtained from PBMCs. These receptors were collected from a donor between 10 and 35 years old with latent tuberculosis or without tuberculosis infection.

In its sample, this clone was seen once. J is TRBJ2-3 and V is TRBV27, with 11 bases identical to TRBD2. Germline V gives CDR1 MNHEY, CDR2 SMNVEV (reference sequence). The CDR3 spans 16 residues. Trimming removed 5 bases from V and 2 bases from J; junction bases left unmatched: 6. CDR3 residues: CASSHTSGGNTDTQYF. CDR3 nucleotides: TGTGCCAGCAGTCACACTAGCGGGGGTAACACAGATACGCAGTATTTT.

The chain carries TRBV4-1 and TRBJ2-7; TRBD2 matches 8 bases. Germline trimming cut 0 bases from V and 0 bases from J; bases unmatched to any gene: 4. There are 16 residues in the CDR3. Per germline, CDR1 MGHRA and CDR2 YSYEKL. CDR3 protein: CASSQEGTRFSYEQYF. CDR3 in DNA: TGCGCCAGCAGCCAAGAAGGGACTAGGTTCTCCTACGAGCAGTACTTC.

The rearrangement joins TRBV5-1 to TRBJ1-5; 8 bases line up with TRBD1. After removal of 3 bases from V and 3 bases from J, the junction contained 14 bases not matched to a gene. Per the germline V gene, CDR1 is SGHRS and CDR2 is YFSETQ. CDR3 size: 18 residues. The CDR3 region is CASSSGTGPPGNNQPQHF. CDR3 DNA: TGCGCCAGCAGCTCTGGGACAGGCCCGCCCGGAAACAATCAGCCCCAGCATTTT.

The chain recombines TRBV7-9 with TRBJ1-4, with 7 bases identical to TRBD1. V trimming: 7 bases; J trimming: 5 bases; junction bases outside the gene matches: 7. This CDR3 is 14 amino acids long. Germline loops: CDR1 SEHNR, CDR2 FQNEAQ (reference sequence). The CDR3 nucleotides read TGTGCCAGCACCCGAACGACAGGGAATGAAAAACTGTTTTTT. This encodes CASTRTTGNEKLFF.

V gene TRBV5-1 combines with J gene TRBJ2-3, with 10 bases aligning to TRBD2. This CDR3 region has 15 residues. Germline V lookup: CDR1 SGHRS, CDR2 YFSETQ. V lost 0 bases, J lost 4 bases, and 2 bases stayed unmatched. The CDR3 bases are TGCGCCAGCAGCTTGGCTAGCGGGGGCGCAGATACGCAGTATTTT. Translated, it gives CASSLASGGADTQYF.

The chain carries TRBV5-1 and TRBJ2-1, with 8 nucleotides matching TRBD1. The trim removed 3 bases at V and 5 bases at J, leaving 4 bases unmatched. Germline lookup yields CDR1 SGHRS and CDR2 YFSETQ. CDR3 length: 14 residues. Written as DNA, the CDR3 is TGCGCCAGCAGCTCTGACAGGGGAAACAATGAGCAGTTCTTC. Protein: CASSSDRGNNEQFF.

V usage is TRBV7-9 and J usage is TRBJ2-5, with TRBD2 identical over 8 bases. The CDR3 is 17 residues long. The germline V gene encodes CDR1 SEHNR and CDR2 FQNEAQ (reference sequence). J gave up 7 bases and V 2 bases, and 15 bases lay outside the gene matches. The CDR3, as DNA: TGTGCCAGCAGCTTAAGGGTAGCGGGGCCGCCGGGGGGGACCCAGTACTTC. It encodes CASSLRVAGPPGGTQYF.

This clone was seen just once. V gene TRBV5-1 combines with J gene TRBJ2-5, with a weak D call TRBD2 (7 bases). The CDR3 sequence is 17 residues long. V was clipped by 1 base and J by 6 bases, with 22 bases between them. CDR1 is SGHRS, CDR2 YFSETQ, per germline. The CDR3 DNA reads TGCGCCAGCAGCTTGAACCCCGGGGAAGGGGGGGCGAAGACCCAGTACTTC. Amino acids: CASSLNPGEGGAKTQYF.

The CDR3 DNA sequence: TGTGCCAGCAGTTTCCGACAGGGGCGGTATGGAGCTTTCTTT. This encodes CASSFRQGRYGAFF. The chain links TRBV28 to TRBJ1-1; 8 bases line up with TRBD1. Germline CDR1 MDHEN, CDR2 SYDVKM. This CDR3 contains 14 residues. Losses at the gene ends were 3 bases for V and 10 bases for J; bases not matched to a gene: 10.

The V and J genes are TRBV6-5 and TRBJ2-3, with 7 bases lining up with TRBD1. Germline loops: CDR1 MNHEY, CDR2 SVGAGI. The CDR3 is 15 residues long. Trimming took 6 bases from V and 1 from J; bases not matched to a gene: 7. Here the CDR3 reads CASRPNRGRTDTQYF. In nucleotides, the CDR3 is TGTGCCAGCAGACCAAACAGGGGCCGCACAGATACGCAGTATTTT.

This clone was observed a single time. This chain connects TRBV5-1 to TRBJ2-7; tentatively, D is TRBD1 (6 bases). CDR3 length equals 15 residues. CDR1 is SGHRS and CDR2 is YFSETQ in the germline V gene. The V and J ends lost 0 bases and 1 base respectively, with 11 bases between them. In nucleotides, the CDR3 is TGCGCCAGCAGCTTGGAGGGCAGGGGATCCTACGAGCAGTACTTC. This translates into CASSLEGRGSYEQYF.

The chain links TRBV5-1 to TRBJ2-1; D is undetermined. Germline loops: CDR1 SGHRS, CDR2 YFSETQ. V lost 0 bases and J lost 0, with 10 bases in between. The CDR3 is 16 residues long. The CDR3 here is CASSLVPASSYNEQFF. CDR3 DNA: TGCGCCAGCAGCTTGGTTCCGGCTAGCTCCTACAATGAGCAGTTCTTC.

The genes are TRBV5-6 and TRBJ2-7; tentative D call: TRBD1 (6 bases). From germline, CDR1 is SGHDT and CDR2 YYEEEE. The V gene lost 5 bases and the J gene lost 5 bases, with 17 bases spanning the gap. CDR3 length equals 14 residues. The CDR3 spells CASRFGRGIHEQYF. DNA of the CDR3: TGTGCCAGCAGGTTCGGCAGGGGTATCCACGAGCAGTACTTC.

In this sample, this clone turned up once. An end of the junction does not agree with germline; a read error may underlie this. V gene TRBV27 combines with J gene TRBJ2-1; a weak D match, TRBD2 (5 bases). The CDR3 totals 11 residues. CDR1 and CDR2 (germline): MNHEY, SMNVEV (reference sequence). CDR3 sequence (DNA): TGTGCCAGCAGTTTGGGAGCGGAGGTAATCTTC. Its translation is CASSLGAEVIF.

This chain joins TRBV27 and TRBJ2-2, with D maybe TRBD1 (6 bases). The CDR3 consists of 15 residues. Germline V CDR1 and CDR2: MNHEY, SMNVEV (reference sequence). Trimming stripped 2 bases from V and 1 base from J, with 8 bases between. CDR3 protein: CASSLIGGNTGELFF. The CDR3 nucleotides read TGTGCCAGCAGTTTAATAGGGGGGAACACCGGGGAGCTGTTTTTT.

The chain combines TRBV30 with TRBJ2-1; 13 positions match TRBD2. The CDR3 length is 15 residues. Per the germline V gene, CDR1 is GTSNPN and CDR2 is SVGIG (reference sequence). J lost 5 bases, V lost 4 bases, and 5 bases had no gene match. This CDR3 reads CAWKLGLAGNNEQFF. CDR3 DNA sequence: TGTGCCTGGAAGTTGGGACTAGCGGGGAACAATGAGCAGTTCTTC.